These T cell receptor beta chains were read from a single sample in a study of blood T cell repertoires in COVID-19. Data came from immunoSEQ multiplex PCR; TCRdb stores just in-frame clones and leaves some out. The sample records hundreds of thousands of clones, 80% to 90% being singletons. Sample: PBMCs or T cells enriched from blood (not recorded which). Receptors were obtained from a man under 40 who had recovered from COVID-19. Each CDR3 is given with its conserved first and last residue. A D gene is named only where the DNA matches it firmly. Clone size appears in some rows only: once, few, many, or a class for an expanded clone.

V,D,J,size,DNA,CDR3
TRBV6-5,TRBD1,TRBJ1-1,NA,TGTGCCAGCAGGGCGGACAGGGCTTCCACTGAAGCTTTCTTT,CASRADRASTEAFF
TRBV28,TRBD1,TRBJ1-5,NA,TGTGCCAGCAGTAACCGGGACAGGGGGATTCAGCCCCAGCATTTT,CASSNRDRGIQPQHF
TRBV6-5,NA,TRBJ2-5,few,TGTGCCAGCAGTTACTCTCGGCGGGGCAGGCCGGAGACCCAGTACTTC,CASSYSRRGRPETQYF
TRBV5-1,NA,TRBJ2-1,once,TGCGCCAGCAGCTTGTTTGCGGAACAGGGGCAGTTCTTC,CASSLFAEQGQFF
TRBV7-9,NA,TRBJ1-1,NA,TGTGCCAGCACCCCCGGGTTGAACACTGAAGCTTTCTTT,CASTPGLNTEAFF
TRBV5-6,NA,TRBJ1-4,NA,TGTGCCAGCAGCTTGGTAGGGGATGATGAAAAACTGTTTTTT,CASSLVGDDEKLFF
TRBV5-1,TRBD2,TRBJ2-1,NA,TGCGCCAGCAGCACGCCCCGGGTAGCGGGAGATAATGAGCAGTTCTTC,CASSTPRVAGDNEQFF
TRBV7-6,NA,TRBJ1-1,NA,TGTGCCAGCAGTCCCGGGGGGTACACTGAAGCTTTCTTT,CASSPGGYTEAFF
TRBV7-6,NA,TRBJ2-6,NA,TGTGCCAGCAGCCCTAGCCTTAGCTCTGGGGCCAACGTCCTGACTTTC,CASSPSLSSGANVLTF
TRBV5-5,NA,TRBJ1-2,NA,TGTGCCAGCAGCTTGGGCCTGGCCCACCTCTATGGCTACACCTTC,CASSLGLAHLYGYTF
TRBV7-3,TRBD1,TRBJ2-1,NA,TGTGCCAGCAGCTTAACGGAGGACAGGGGTACTAATGAGCAGTTCTTC,CASSLTEDRGTNEQFF
TRBV6-5,NA,TRBJ1-5,NA,TGTGCCAGCAGTTCCGGGGGGGGGTTTGATCAGCCCCAGCATTTT,CASSSGGGFDQPQHF
TRBV24-1,TRBD1,TRBJ2-5,NA,TGTGCCACCAGTGACGGGACAGGGAAGACCCAGTACTTC,CATSDGTGKTQYF
TRBV10-1,NA,TRBJ2-7,NA,TGCGCCAGCAGTGAATCGTCGGGAGTCTCGGGCGAGCAGTACTTC,CASSESSGVSGEQYF
TRBV7-3,NA,TRBJ2-3,NA,TGTGCCAGCAGCTTAAGGGGCCAGGGGCTCGGAGATACGCAGTATTTT,CASSLRGQGLGDTQYF
TRBV5-6,NA,TRBJ1-3,NA,TGTGCCAGCAGCTTTAGGGGGGGAAGCTCTGGAAACACCATATATTTT,CASSFRGGSSGNTIYF